The 3 T cell receptor beta chains given below trace back to one sample, sequenced in a study of shared clonotypes between healthy human individuals. Generated by immunoSEQ multiplex PCR, the TCRdb table keeps only in-frame clones and is missing some. Of 2 million to 3 million clones listed, roughly 93% are singletons. Source material: naive CD4+ T cells from PBMCs. The subset was: CD45RA+ positively selected. These receptors came from a young man in good health. Some clones in this sample may be carry-over from other donors' samples.

The CDR3 protein is CARREGMNTGELFF. As DNA, the CDR3 is TGTGCCAGACGGGAGGGGATGAACACCGGGGAGCTGTTTTTT. The gene calls are TRBV9 and TRBJ2-2; 8 nucleotides line up with TRBD2. This CDR3 region has 14 residues. Germline V gives CDR1 SGDLS, CDR2 YYNGEE. J lost 1 base, V lost 8 bases, and 4 bases had no gene match.

The rearrangement joins TRBV25-1 to TRBJ2-3; D uncertain. Germline CDR1 and CDR2: MGHDK and SYGVNS. The CDR3 covers 12 residues. The V end was cut by 4 bases, the J end by 6 bases, with 8 bases between. The CDR3 DNA sequence: TGTGCCAGCAGTGCAGTCCGGGATACGCAGTATTTT. Translating it yields CASSAVRDTQYF.

The V call is TRBV19, the J call TRBJ1-5; D is uncertain. The germline V gene encodes CDR1 LNHDA and CDR2 SQIVND (reference sequence). This CDR3 is 17 amino acids long. Trimming pared 2 bases from V and 0 bases from J, leaving 14 bases between. CDR3 sequence: CASSITAQRNSNQPQHF. The CDR3 region has the DNA TGTGCCAGTAGTATAACAGCTCAAAGAAATAGCAATCAGCCCCAGCATTTT.